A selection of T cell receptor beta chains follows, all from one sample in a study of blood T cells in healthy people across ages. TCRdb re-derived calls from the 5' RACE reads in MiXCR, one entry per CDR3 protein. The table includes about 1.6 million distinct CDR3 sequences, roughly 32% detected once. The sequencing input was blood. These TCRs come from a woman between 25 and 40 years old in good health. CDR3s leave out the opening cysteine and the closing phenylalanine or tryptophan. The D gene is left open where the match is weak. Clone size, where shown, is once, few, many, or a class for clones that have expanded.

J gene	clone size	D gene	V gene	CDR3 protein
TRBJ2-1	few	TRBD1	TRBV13	ASNPLGQLHNEQF
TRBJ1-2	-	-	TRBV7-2	ASSLGGTVRTQGYT
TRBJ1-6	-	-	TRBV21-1	ASSKGLCFRYNSPLH
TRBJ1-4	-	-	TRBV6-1	ASTGIEKLF
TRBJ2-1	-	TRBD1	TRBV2	ASTGTGGSYNEQF
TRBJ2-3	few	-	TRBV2	ASSDPPTQDTQY
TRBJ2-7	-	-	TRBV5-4	ASSPGTAGEQY
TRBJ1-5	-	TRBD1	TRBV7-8	ASSSSGGRNQPQH
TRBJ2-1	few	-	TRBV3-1	ASVAGYGDEQF
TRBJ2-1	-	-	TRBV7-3	ASSLRSSCNEQF
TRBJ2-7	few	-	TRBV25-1	ASSLSGSLSYEQY
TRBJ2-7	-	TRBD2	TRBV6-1	ASSDDGTSGNGEQY
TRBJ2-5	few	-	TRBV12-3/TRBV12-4	ASSSTTQETQY
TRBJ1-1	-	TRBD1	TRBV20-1	SAFRQGAKKTEAF
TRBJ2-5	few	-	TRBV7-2	ASSLVGRVGTQY
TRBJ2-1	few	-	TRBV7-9	ASTTSALGGGRNEQF
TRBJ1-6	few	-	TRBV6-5	ASSYSRVGDSPLH
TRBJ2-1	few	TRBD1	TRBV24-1	ATSDKGASYNEQF
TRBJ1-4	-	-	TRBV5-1	ASSPGALNEKLF
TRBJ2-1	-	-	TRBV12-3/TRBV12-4	ASSLQLYNEQF
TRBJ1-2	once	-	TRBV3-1	ASSRVEDYGYT
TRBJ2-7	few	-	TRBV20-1	SARDSGQGSYGQY
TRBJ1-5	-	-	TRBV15	ATSWGLRRNSNQPQH
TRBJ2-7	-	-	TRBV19	ASRHGGGASYEQY
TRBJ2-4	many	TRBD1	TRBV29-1	SGRQGNIQY
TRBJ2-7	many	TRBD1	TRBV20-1	SAPGQSSYEQY
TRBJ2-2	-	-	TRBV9	ASSVVSGELF
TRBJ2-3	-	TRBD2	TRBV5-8	ASSLRRGGPPDTQY
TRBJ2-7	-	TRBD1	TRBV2	ASRVAGTGSNEQY
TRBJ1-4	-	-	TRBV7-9	ASKGRGCQEANEKLF
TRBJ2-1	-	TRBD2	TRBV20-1	SARAGRGSYNEQF
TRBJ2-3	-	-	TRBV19	ASSTGPLMTDTQY
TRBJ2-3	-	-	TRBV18	ASSSRGASADTQY
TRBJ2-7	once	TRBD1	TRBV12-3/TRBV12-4	ASGLEAGGYEQY
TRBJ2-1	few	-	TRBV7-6	ASRGGGSSSYNEQF
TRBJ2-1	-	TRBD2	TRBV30	AWATSGSNYNEQF
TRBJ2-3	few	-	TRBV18	ASSPPGPTDTQY
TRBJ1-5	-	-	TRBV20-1	SARDLVPNQPQH
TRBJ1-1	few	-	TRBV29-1	SAEGFLDTEAF
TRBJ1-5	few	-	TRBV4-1	ASSQEMGGGQPQH
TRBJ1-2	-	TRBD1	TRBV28	ASSSLGQGLGGYT